The 18 T cell receptor beta chains listed next were all sequenced from one sample in a study of blood T cell repertoires in COVID-19. Clones were read by immunoSEQ multiplex PCR, and TCRdb kept only the in-frame ones, dropping some. The sample consists of about 150,000 clones, about 80% of them appearing once. The sequenced material came from peripheral blood. The receptor source for this set is an older man who had recovered from COVID-19.

The V and J genes are TRBV10-3 and TRBJ2-3; D is possibly TRBD2 (5 bases). This CDR3 spans 14 amino acids. Trimming stripped 2 bases from V and 2 bases from J, with 8 bases between. Germline V gene sequence: CDR1 ENHRY, CDR2 SYGVKD. Here the CDR3 DNA reads TGTGCCATCAGTGAGGCGGGCTCCACAGATACGCAGTATTTT. Translating gives CAISEAGSTDTQYF.

In its sample, this clone was seen a few times. V and J are TRBV7-9 and TRBJ2-5, with D maybe TRBD2 (7 bases). Trimming took 5 bases from V and 2 from J, leaving 15 bases between them. Germline V CDR1 and CDR2: SEHNR, FQNEAQ (reference sequence). There are 15 residues in the CDR3. CDR3 amino acids: CASSIGGGGQETQYF. DNA of the CDR3: TGTGCCAGCAGCATTGGAGGGGGAGGGCAAGAGACCCAGTACTTC.

The gene calls are TRBV24-1 and TRBJ2-1; 11 bases line up with TRBD2. V lost 1 base and J lost 4; bases outside the gene matches: 2. Germline CDR1 reads KGHDR; CDR2 reads SFDVKD. The length of the CDR3 is 16 residues. Here the CDR3 reads CATSDLGTSGYNEQFF. The CDR3 bases are TGTGCCACCAGTGATTTAGGGACTAGCGGTTACAATGAGCAGTTCTTC.

The genes are TRBV4-1 and TRBJ1-2, with a possible D match to TRBD1 (6 bases). Deletions cut 0 bases from V and 4 bases from J, with 9 bases between. The CDR3 extends over 14 amino acids. Looked up from germline, CDR1 is MGHRA and CDR2 is YSYEKL. Written as DNA, the CDR3 is TGCGCCAGCAGCCAAGACCGACAGGCCTATGGCTACACCTTC. It translates to CASSQDRQAYGYTF.

This chain links TRBV7-9 with TRBJ2-1, with 8 nucleotides matching TRBD2. The length of the CDR3 is 19 residues. V lost 5 bases, J lost 4 bases, and 19 bases stayed unmatched. Germline assignment: CDR1 SEHNR and CDR2 FQNEAQ (reference sequence). The CDR3 DNA reads as TGTGCCAGCAGCCACTCACCCCTGAGCGGGAGTACGGTATACAATGAGCAGTTCTTC. Amino acid sequence: CASSHSPLSGSTVYNEQFF. Together with reference TRBV7-9 and TRBJ2-1, the CDR3 gives the full variable domain: DTGVSQNPRHKITKRGQNVTFRCDPISEHNRLYWYRQTLGQGPEFLTYFQNEAQLEKSRLLSDRFSAERPKGSFSTLEIQRTEQGDSAMYLCASSHSPLSGSTVYNEQFFGPGTRLTVL.

The CDR3 spells CATSRVALATGNEQFF. As DNA, the CDR3 is TGTGCCACCAGCAGAGTTGCACTAGCGACAGGCAATGAGCAGTTCTTC. The chain uses TRBV15 and TRBJ2-1; weak D call: TRBD2 (7 bases). This CDR3 has 16 residues. V shed 1 base and J shed 6 bases, with 16 bases lying between them. Germline V gives CDR1 LNHNV, CDR2 YYDKDF (reference sequence).

The chain combines TRBV7-8 with TRBJ2-7; tentative D call: TRBD1 (5 bases). Trimming removed 3 bases at V and 3 bases at J, with 12 bases between. The CDR3 consists of 14 residues. Per the germline V gene, CDR1 is SGHVS and CDR2 is FQNEAQ. The CDR3 nucleotides read TGTGCCAGCAGCTTTCAGGGATCCCACTACGAGCAGTACTTC. Encoded protein: CASSFQGSHYEQYF.

The chain links TRBV5-1 to TRBJ2-5; TRBD1 aligns across 9 bases. The CDR3 spans 16 residues. Germline V gene sequence: CDR1 SGHRS, CDR2 YFSETQ. J lost 4 bases, V lost 2 bases, and 9 bases had no gene match. The CDR3 nucleotides read TGCGCCAGCAGCTTCCTAACACAGGGGGCTCGAGAGACCCAGTACTTC. It yields the protein CASSFLTQGARETQYF.

The rearrangement links TRBV7-2 to TRBJ1-1; TRBD1 agrees at 7 bases. Germline V gene lookup returns CDR1 SGHTA and CDR2 FQGNSA. Losses at the gene ends were 5 bases for V and 5 bases for J; bases not matched to a gene: 8. This CDR3 has 14 amino acids. The CDR3 loop is CASSPQTGKTEAFF. CDR3 in DNA: TGTGCCAGCAGCCCCCAGACAGGGAAAACTGAAGCTTTCTTT.

The chain carries TRBV5-8 and TRBJ1-6, with D possibly TRBD1 on 6 matching bases. CDR1 is SGHTS and CDR2 is YDEGEE in the germline V gene. Trimming removed 2 bases from V and 1 base from J, with 7 bases in between. The CDR3 is 15 amino acids. The CDR3 loop reads CASSFRGSYNSPLHF. The CDR3 DNA sequence: TGTGCCAGCAGCTTCAGGGGTTCCTATAATTCACCCCTCCACTTT.

The chain links TRBV4-2 to TRBJ2-5; D not resolved. This CDR3 contains 13 residues. Trimming stripped 0 bases from V and 5 bases from J, with 7 bases between. From germline, CDR1 is LGHNA and CDR2 YNFKEQ. This CDR3 reads CASSQEIRETQYF. The CDR3 nucleotides are TGTGCCAGCAGCCAAGAAATTCGGGAGACCCAGTACTTC.

The gene calls are TRBV6-5 and TRBJ1-1; tentatively, D is TRBD1 (6 bases). This CDR3 is 15 amino acids long. Trimming removed 5 bases from V and 2 bases from J, with 15 bases in between. Germline V CDR1 and CDR2: MNHEY, SVGAGI. The CDR3 region has the DNA TGTGCCAGCAGTAGCCGAGGGGGGGGAAACACTGAAGCTTTCTTT. Amino acid sequence: CASSSRGGGNTEAFF.

The CDR3, as DNA: TGTGCCAGCAGCTTTGAACAGGGGGCCACAGATACGCAGTATTTT. This translates into CASSFEQGATDTQYF. The V and J genes are TRBV7-9 and TRBJ2-3; the match to TRBD1 covers 9 bases. The germline CDR1 and CDR2 sequences are SEHNR and FQNEAQ (reference sequence). The CDR3 totals 15 residues. V lost 3 bases, J lost 2 bases, and 3 bases stayed unmatched. The full variable domain, completed using reference TRBV7-9 and TRBJ2-3, is DTGVSQNPRHKITKRGQNVTFRCDPISEHNRLYWYRQTLGQGPEFLTYFQNEAQLEKSRLLSDRFSAERPKGSFSTLEIQRTEQGDSAMYLCASSFEQGATDTQYFGPGTRLTVL.

The V gene is TRBV6-1, the J gene TRBJ1-1; weak D call: TRBD1 (5 bases). Germline V gene sequence: CDR1 MNHNS, CDR2 SASEGT. CDR3 length: 14 amino acids. V lost 3 bases and J lost 4, with 12 bases in between. The CDR3 here is CASSEQGLITEAFF. The DNA of the CDR3 is TGTGCCAGCAGTGAGCAGGGTCTTATCACTGAAGCTTTCTTT.

The chain combines TRBV6-6 with TRBJ1-5; 9 nucleotides match TRBD1. Trimming cost V 5 bases and J 11 bases; bases outside gene matches: 13. Germline assignment: CDR1 MNHNY and CDR2 SVGAGI (reference sequence). CDR3 length equals 15 residues. The CDR3 protein is CASSPPGTGIGAQHF. DNA for the CDR3: TGTGCCAGCAGTCCACCCGGGACAGGGATCGGGGCCCAGCATTTT.

The chain couples TRBV18 to TRBJ1-1; possible D gene TRBD1, 6 bases. The V and J ends lost 3 bases and 0 bases respectively, with 11 bases between them. The CDR3 runs to 15 residues. Germline V lookup: CDR1 KGHSH, CDR2 LQKENI. CDR3 region: CASSPMRDMNTEAFF. As DNA, the CDR3 is TGTGCCAGCTCACCCATGAGGGACATGAACACTGAAGCTTTCTTT.

This chain uses TRBV11-2 with TRBJ1-2, with D hard to call. Trimming took off 5 bases at V and 4 bases at J, with 11 bases between the two ends. The CDR3 has 13 residues. Germline V gene sequence: CDR1 SGHAT, CDR2 FQNNGV. DNA for the CDR3: TGTGCCAGCAGCCCCCTCGCGGGCTATGGCTACACCTTC. This codes for CASSPLAGYGYTF.

The chain links TRBV3-1 (or the pseudogene TRBV3-2) to TRBJ2-5; a possible D gene is TRBD1 (6 bases). The CDR3 spans 16 residues. The germline V gene encodes CDR1 LGHDT and CDR2 YNNKEL (reference sequence). V shed 4 bases and J shed 5 bases, with 20 bases lying between them. In nucleotides, the CDR3 is TGTGCCAGCAGCCCCCGGACAGCCCCGGTAAGGGAGACCCAGTACTTC. As protein: CASSPRTAPVRETQYF.